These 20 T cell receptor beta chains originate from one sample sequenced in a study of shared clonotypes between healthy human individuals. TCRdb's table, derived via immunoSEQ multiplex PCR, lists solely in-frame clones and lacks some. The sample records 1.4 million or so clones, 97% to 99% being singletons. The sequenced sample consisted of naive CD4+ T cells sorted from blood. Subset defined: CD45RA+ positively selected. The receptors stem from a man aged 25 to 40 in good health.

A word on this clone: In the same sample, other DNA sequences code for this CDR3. DNA for the CDR3: TGTGCCAGCAGTTTGGATACGCAGTATTTT. This encodes CASSLDTQYF. V gene TRBV28 combines with J gene TRBJ2-3; no definite D call. Germline assignment: CDR1 MDHEN and CDR2 SYDVKM. The CDR3 runs to 10 residues. V lost 3 bases, J lost 6 bases, and 1 base lay in between.

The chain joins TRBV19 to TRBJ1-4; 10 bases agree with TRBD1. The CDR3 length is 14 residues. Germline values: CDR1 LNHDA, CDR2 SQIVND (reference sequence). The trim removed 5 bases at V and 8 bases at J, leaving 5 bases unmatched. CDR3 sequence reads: CASSPRDRGEKLFF. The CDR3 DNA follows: TGTGCCAGTAGTCCCCGGGACAGGGGCGAAAAACTGTTTTTT.

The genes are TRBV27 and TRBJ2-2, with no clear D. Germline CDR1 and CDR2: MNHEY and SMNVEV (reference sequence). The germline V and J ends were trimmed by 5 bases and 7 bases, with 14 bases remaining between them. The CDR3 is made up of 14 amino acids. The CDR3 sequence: CASSLVGSSGELFF. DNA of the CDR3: TGTGCCAGCAGTCTGGTGGGGTCGAGCGGGGAGCTGTTTTTT.

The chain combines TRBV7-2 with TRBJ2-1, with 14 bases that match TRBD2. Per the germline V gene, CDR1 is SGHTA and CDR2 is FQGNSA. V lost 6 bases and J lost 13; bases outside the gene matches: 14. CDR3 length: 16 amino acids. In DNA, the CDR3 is TGTGCCAGCAGGCCGACCGGGACTAGCGGGGGAGGAAGTCAGTTCTTC. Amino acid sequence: CASRPTGTSGGGSQFF.

This CDR3 is CASRGPFLGRYEQYF. The CDR3, as DNA: TGTGCCAGCAGAGGGCCCTTCTTGGGGCGATACGAGCAGTACTTC. The chain is built from TRBV6-1 and TRBJ2-7; D perhaps matches TRBD1 (5 bases). Trimming removed 6 bases from V and 4 bases from J, with 19 bases in between. From germline, CDR1 is MNHNS and CDR2 SASEGT. CDR3 length equals 15 residues.

The CDR3 DNA reads as TGTGCCAGCAGCGTAGGACTTAGAACCAGATCTAGCGGAGATTACGAGCAGTACTTC. As protein: CASSVGLRTRSSGDYEQYF. The chain is built from TRBV9 and TRBJ2-7; 7 bases align to TRBD2. J gave up 4 bases and V 0 bases, and 19 bases lay outside the gene matches. Germline values: CDR1 SGDLS, CDR2 YYNGEE. The CDR3 loop spans 19 amino acids.

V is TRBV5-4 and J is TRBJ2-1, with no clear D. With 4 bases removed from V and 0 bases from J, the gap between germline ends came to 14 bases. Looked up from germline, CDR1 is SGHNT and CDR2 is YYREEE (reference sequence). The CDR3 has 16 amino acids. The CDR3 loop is CASSPAGWGSYNEQFF. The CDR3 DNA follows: TGTGCCAGCAGCCCAGCCGGTTGGGGCTCCTACAATGAGCAGTTCTTC.

Here the CDR3 reads CASSVAAAGYEQYF. CDR3 nucleotides: TGTGCCAGCAGCGTAGCAGCGGCCGGCTACGAGCAGTACTTC. This rearrangement joins TRBV9 to TRBJ2-7; D perhaps matches TRBD2 (5 bases). This CDR3 is built from 14 residues. The germline V gene has CDR1 SGDLS and CDR2 YYNGEE. V was shortened by 0 bases and J by 3 bases, with 10 bases between the two germline ends.

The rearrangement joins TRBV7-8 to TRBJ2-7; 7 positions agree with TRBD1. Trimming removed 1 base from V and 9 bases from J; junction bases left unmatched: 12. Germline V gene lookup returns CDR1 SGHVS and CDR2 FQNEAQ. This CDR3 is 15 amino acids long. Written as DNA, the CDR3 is TGTGCCAGCAGCTTAGTCAGACAGGGCACGAAGGGGCAGTACTTC. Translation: CASSLVRQGTKGQYF.

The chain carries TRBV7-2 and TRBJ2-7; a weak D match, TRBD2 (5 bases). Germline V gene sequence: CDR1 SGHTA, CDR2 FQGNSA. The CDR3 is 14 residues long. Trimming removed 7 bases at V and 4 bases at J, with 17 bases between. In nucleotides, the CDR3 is TGTGCCAGCACCTTCCCCAGCGGTCAATACGAGCAGTACTTC. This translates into CASTFPSGQYEQYF.

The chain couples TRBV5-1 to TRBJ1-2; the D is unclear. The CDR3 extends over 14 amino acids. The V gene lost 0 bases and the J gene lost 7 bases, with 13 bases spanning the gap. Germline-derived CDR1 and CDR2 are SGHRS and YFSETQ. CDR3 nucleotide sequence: TGCGCCAGCAGCTTGGGAGAGCTTATGCGTGGCTACACCTTC. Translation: CASSLGELMRGYTF.

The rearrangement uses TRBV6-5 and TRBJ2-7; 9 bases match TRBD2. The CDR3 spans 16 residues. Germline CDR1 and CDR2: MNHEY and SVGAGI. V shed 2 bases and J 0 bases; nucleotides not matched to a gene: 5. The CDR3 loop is CASSYRVAGDSYEQYF. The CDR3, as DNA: TGTGCCAGCAGTTACAGAGTAGCGGGGGACTCCTACGAGCAGTACTTC.

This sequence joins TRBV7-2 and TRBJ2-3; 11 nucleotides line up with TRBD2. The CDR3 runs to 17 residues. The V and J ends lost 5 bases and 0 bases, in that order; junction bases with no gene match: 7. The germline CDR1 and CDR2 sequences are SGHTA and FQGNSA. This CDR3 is CASSRALAGASTDTQYF. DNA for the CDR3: TGTGCCAGCAGCCGAGCACTAGCGGGAGCTAGCACAGATACGCAGTATTTT.

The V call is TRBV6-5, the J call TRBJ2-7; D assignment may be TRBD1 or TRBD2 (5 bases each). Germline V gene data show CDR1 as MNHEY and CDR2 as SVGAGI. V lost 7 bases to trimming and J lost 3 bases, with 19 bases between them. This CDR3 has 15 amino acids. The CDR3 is CASTRDGTEYYEQYF. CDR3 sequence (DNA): TGTGCCAGCACTAGAGACGGGACCGAATACTACGAGCAGTACTTC.

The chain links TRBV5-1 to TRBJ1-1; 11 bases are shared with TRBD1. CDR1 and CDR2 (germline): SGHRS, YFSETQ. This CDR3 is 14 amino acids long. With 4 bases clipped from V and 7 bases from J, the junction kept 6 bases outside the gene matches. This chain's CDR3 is CASSTGTGGIEAFF. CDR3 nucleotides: TGCGCCAGCAGCACCGGGACAGGGGGTATTGAAGCTTTCTTT.

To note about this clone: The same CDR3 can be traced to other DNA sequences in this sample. CDR3: CASSDTQGAQETQYF. The CDR3 DNA reads as TGTGCCAGCAGTGATACGCAGGGGGCCCAAGAGACCCAGTACTTC. The chain joins TRBV25-1 to TRBJ2-5, with 8 bases aligning to TRBD1. V shed 3 bases and J 1 base; nucleotides not matched to a gene: 4. The CDR3 consists of 15 residues. Germline lookup yields CDR1 MGHDK and CDR2 SYGVNS.

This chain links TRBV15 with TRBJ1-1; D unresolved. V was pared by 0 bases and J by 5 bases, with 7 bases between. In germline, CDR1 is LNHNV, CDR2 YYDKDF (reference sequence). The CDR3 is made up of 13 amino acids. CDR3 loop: CATSRERETEAFF. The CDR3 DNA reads TGTGCCACCAGCAGAGAAAGGGAAACTGAAGCTTTCTTT.

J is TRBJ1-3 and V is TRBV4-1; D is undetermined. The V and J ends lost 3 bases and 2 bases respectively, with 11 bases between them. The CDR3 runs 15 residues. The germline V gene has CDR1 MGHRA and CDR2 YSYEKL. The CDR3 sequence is CASSQEPGAGNTIYF. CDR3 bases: TGCGCCAGCAGCCAGGAACCGGGAGCTGGAAACACCATATATTTT.

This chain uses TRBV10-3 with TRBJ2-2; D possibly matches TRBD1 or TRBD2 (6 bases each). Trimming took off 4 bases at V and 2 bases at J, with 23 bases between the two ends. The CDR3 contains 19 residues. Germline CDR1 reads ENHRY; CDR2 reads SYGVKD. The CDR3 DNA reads TGTGCCATCAGTGGTACCTTAGGGGGGTTCACTTCAAACACCGGGGAGCTGTTTTTT. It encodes CAISGTLGGFTSNTGELFF.

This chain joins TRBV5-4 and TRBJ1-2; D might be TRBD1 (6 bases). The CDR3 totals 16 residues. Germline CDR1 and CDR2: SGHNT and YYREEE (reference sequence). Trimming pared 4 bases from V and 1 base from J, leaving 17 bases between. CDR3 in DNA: TGTGCCAGCAGCGTTCCACAGGGTTCCTATAACTATGGCTACACCTTC. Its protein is CASSVPQGSYNYGYTF.